This T cell receptor (beta chain) was captured by sequencing in a study of T cell responses to AZD1222 COVID-19 vaccine. Generated by immunoSEQ multiplex PCR, the TCRdb table keeps only in-frame clones and is missing some. Among some 150,000 clones listed, over 75% were seen once. The germline V gene has CDR1 MDHEN and CDR2 SYDVKM. This CDR3 has 14 residues. The V and J ends lost 6 bases and 3 bases, in that order; junction bases with no gene match: 4. Study conclusions and caveats: Among the donors, most were white British and more were female, and clonal diversity was possibly underestimated. Nearly half of spike-specific TCRs reportedly go after variant regions that carry no mutations. Two AZD1222 administrations were followed by greater Spike-specific TCR breadth and depth. No repertoire was sampled before or during the peak T cell response, only after it.

As regards this clone: What it recognizes is unknown.

This sequence was found in an adult in good health. This sample comprised peripheral blood, obtained on day 0 of AZD1222 vaccination. This chain connects TRBV28 to TRBJ2-7; 11 bases agree with TRBD2. The CDR3 nucleotides are TGTGCCAGCAGCCCCGGGACTAGCGGCTACGAGCAGTACTTC. Protein sequence: CASSPGTSGYEQYF.